This is a list of T cell receptor beta chains from one sample in a study of T cells after yellow fever vaccination. TCRdb re-analysed the 5' RACE reads in MiXCR, keeping a single row per CDR3 protein. The sample yields some 150,000 distinct CDR3 sequences, 11% seen once. The sequences come from CD8+ T cells sorted from PBMCs, collected 15 days after the yellow fever booster vaccination. These receptor sequences come from a man between 18 and 29 years old who received the YFV17D yellow fever vaccine. Each CDR3 is given with its conserved first and last residue. Each record gives: clone size, D gene, V gene, J gene, CDR3 protein, CDR3 DNA. D genes are given only for firm matches. Rows may omit the clone size; those that give it use once, few, many or a size class.

many	NA	TRBV7-9	TRBJ2-5	CASSQTETQYF	TGTGCCAGCAGCCAGACAGAGACCCAGTACTTC
few	NA	TRBV3-1	TRBJ1-1	CASVGGGNTEAFF	TGTGCCAGCGTTGGGGGGGGGAACACTGAAGCTTTCTTT
once	NA	TRBV4-1	TRBJ2-3	CASSPRTGMLFTQYF	TGCGCCAGCAGCCCCCGGACTGGAATGCTCTTTACGCAGTATTTT
NA	NA	TRBV19	TRBJ2-1	CASSIQGANNEQFF	TGTGCCAGTAGTATCCAGGGCGCCAACAATGAGCAGTTCTTC
few	NA	TRBV4-1	TRBJ2-3	CASSPMRGVLDTQYF	TGCGCCAGCAGCCCGATGAGGGGGGTATTAGATACGCAGTATTTT
NA	TRBD2	TRBV5-1	TRBJ2-5	CASSGSTSGQETQYF	TGCGCCAGCAGCGGGTCGACTAGCGGCCAAGAGACCCAGTACTTC
NA	NA	TRBV5-1	TRBJ2-5	CASKGKETQYF	TGCGCCAGCAAGGGGAAGGAGACCCAGTACTTC
few	TRBD1	TRBV7-2	TRBJ2-3	CASSAGQDTQYF	TGTGCCAGCAGCGCGGGACAGGACACGCAGTATTTT
NA	NA	TRBV4-1	TRBJ1-6	CASSPSSGVSVDSPLHF	TGCGCCAGCAGCCCAAGCTCCGGGGTATCGGTGGATTCACCCCTCCACTTT
few	NA	TRBV3-1	TRBJ2-2	CASSLTRHGGVFF	TGTGCCAGCAGCCTTACTCGACACGGAGGGGTGTTTTTT
NA	NA	TRBV7-6	TRBJ2-1	CASSLIGRLNEQFF	TGTGCCAGCAGCTTAATCGGGCGACTCAATGAGCAGTTCTTC
NA	TRBD2	TRBV4-1	TRBJ2-2	CASSQGRDYLLANTGELFF	TGCGCCAGCAGCCAAGGCCGGGACTACCTCCTTGCGAACACCGGGGAGCTGTTTTTT
NA	NA	TRBV7-9	TRBJ2-7	CASSSAAAEQYF	TGTGCCAGCAGCTCCGCGGCGGCCGAGCAGTACTTC
few	TRBD1	TRBV19	TRBJ2-7	CASSIEYGTGFYEQYF	TGTGCCAGTAGTATAGAATACGGGACAGGGTTCTACGAGCAGTACTTC
few	NA	TRBV3-1	TRBJ2-2	CASSQPGHAYTGELFF	TGTGCCAGCAGCCAACCGGGACACGCATACACCGGGGAGCTGTTTTTT
few	NA	TRBV9	TRBJ1-4	CASSADSGSNEKLFF	TGTGCCAGCAGCGCGGACAGCGGATCAAATGAAAAACTGTTTTTT
NA	NA	TRBV6-2/TRBV6-3	TRBJ2-1	CASSYARPYEQFF	TGTGCCAGCAGTTACGCCCGCCCCTATGAGCAGTTCTTC
NA	NA	TRBV19	TRBJ1-5	CATRMTGGRGQPQHF	TGTGCCACAAGGATGACGGGGGGAAGAGGGCAGCCCCAGCATTTT
NA	TRBD1	TRBV6-2/TRBV6-3	TRBJ2-2	CATLGTGGIGIAGELFF	TGTGCCACCCTCGGGACAGGGGGAATCGGAATAGCCGGGGAGCTGTTTTTT
NA	NA	TRBV5-4	TRBJ1-1	CASSLVGALNTEAFF	TGTGCCAGCAGCTTGGTGGGGGCCCTGAACACTGAAGCTTTCTTT
many	TRBD2	TRBV4-3	TRBJ2-1	CASSQKAGGVYNEQFF	TGCGCCAGCAGCCAGAAGGCGGGGGGGGTTTACAATGAGCAGTTCTTC
few	TRBD2	TRBV12-3/TRBV12-4	TRBJ2-3	CASSSLAGGSTDTQYF	TGTGCCAGCAGTTCTCTAGCGGGGGGTAGCACAGATACGCAGTATTTT
NA	NA	TRBV7-9	TRBJ1-2	CASSVGRNYGYTF	TGTGCCAGCAGCGTAGGCAGGAACTATGGCTACACCTTC
few	NA	TRBV29-1	TRBJ2-5	CSVELAGYQETQYF	TGCAGCGTCGAACTGGCAGGGTACCAAGAGACCCAGTACTTC
few	TRBD2	TRBV18	TRBJ2-5	CASSPGVAGQETQYF	TGTGCCAGCTCACCAGGAGTAGCGGGGCAAGAGACCCAGTACTTC
NA	NA	TRBV4-1	TRBJ1-6	CASRQAPNSPLHF	TGCGCCAGCAGGCAGGCCCCGAATTCACCCCTCCACTTT
NA	NA	TRBV27	TRBJ1-1	CASSLGLWDTEAFF	TGTGCCAGCAGCCTCGGGCTTTGGGACACTGAAGCTTTCTTT
NA	NA	TRBV6-5	TRBJ2-3	CASSPTGGLGADTDTQYF	TGTGCCAGCAGTCCGACGGGGGGTTTGGGGGCGGACACAGATACGCAGTATTTT
NA	TRBD2	TRBV4-2	TRBJ2-2	CASSQIAGDNTGELFF	TGTGCCAGCAGCCAAATTGCGGGGGATAACACCGGGGAGCTGTTTTTT
few	TRBD1	TRBV28	TRBJ2-2	CASSLRTGAGELFF	TGTGCCAGCAGTCTCCGGACAGGCGCCGGGGAGCTGTTTTTT
NA	TRBD2	TRBV6-1	TRBJ2-3	CASFIAGGYTDTQYF	TGTGCCAGCTTCATAGCGGGGGGGTACACAGATACGCAGTATTTT
NA	NA	TRBV4-3	TRBJ2-7	CASSQDANYYEQYF	TGCGCCAGCAGCCAAGATGCCAACTACTACGAGCAGTACTTC
NA	NA	TRBV12-3/TRBV12-4	TRBJ2-1	CASSLTDNEQFF	TGTGCCAGCAGTCTGACAGACAATGAGCAGTTCTTC